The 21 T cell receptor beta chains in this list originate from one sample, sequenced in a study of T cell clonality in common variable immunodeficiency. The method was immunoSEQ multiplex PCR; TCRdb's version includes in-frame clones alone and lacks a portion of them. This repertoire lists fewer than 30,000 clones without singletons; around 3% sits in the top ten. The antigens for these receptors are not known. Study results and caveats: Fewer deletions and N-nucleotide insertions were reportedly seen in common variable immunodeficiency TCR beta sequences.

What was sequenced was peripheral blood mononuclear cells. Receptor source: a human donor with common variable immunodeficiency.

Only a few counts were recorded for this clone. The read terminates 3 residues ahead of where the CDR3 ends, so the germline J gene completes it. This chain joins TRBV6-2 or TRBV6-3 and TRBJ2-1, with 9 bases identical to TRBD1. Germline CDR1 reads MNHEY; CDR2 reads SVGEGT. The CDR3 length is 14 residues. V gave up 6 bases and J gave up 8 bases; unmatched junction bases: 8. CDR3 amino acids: CASSPGQGVHEQFF. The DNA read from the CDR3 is TGTGCCAGCAGCCCGGGACAGGGTGTCCATGAG.

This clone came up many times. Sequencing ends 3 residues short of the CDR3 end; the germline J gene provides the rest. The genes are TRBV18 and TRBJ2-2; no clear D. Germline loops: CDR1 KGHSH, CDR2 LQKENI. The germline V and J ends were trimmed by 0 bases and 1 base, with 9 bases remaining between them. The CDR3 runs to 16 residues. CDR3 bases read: TGTGCCAGCTCACCACCAGTGGGCTTGAACACCGGGGAG. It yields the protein CASSPPVGLNTGE. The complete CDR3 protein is CASSPPVGLNTGELFF.

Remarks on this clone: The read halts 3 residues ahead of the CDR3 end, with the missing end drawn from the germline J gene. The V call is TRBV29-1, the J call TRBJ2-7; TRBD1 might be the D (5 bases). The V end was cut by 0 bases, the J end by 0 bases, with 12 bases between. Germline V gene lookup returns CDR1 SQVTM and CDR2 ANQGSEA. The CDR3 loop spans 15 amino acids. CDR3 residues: CSVEDNQGSSYEQYF. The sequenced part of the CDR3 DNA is TGCAGCGTTGAAGATAATCAGGGTAGCTCCTACGAG.

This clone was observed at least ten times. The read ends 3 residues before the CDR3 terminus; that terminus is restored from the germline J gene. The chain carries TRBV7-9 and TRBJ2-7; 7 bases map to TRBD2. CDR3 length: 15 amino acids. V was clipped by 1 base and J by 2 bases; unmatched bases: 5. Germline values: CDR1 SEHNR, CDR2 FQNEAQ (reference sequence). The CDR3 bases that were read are TGTGCCAGCAGCTTAGGAGCGGGGAAGCCCTACGAG. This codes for CASSLGAGKPYE. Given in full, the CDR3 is CASSLGAGKPYEQYF.

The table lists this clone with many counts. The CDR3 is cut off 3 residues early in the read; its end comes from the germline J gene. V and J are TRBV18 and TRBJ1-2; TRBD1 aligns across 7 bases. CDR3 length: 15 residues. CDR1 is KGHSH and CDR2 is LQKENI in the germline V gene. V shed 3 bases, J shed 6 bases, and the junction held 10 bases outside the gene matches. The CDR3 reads CASSPRDSLINGYTF. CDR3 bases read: TGTGCCAGCTCACCCCGGGACAGCCTCATCAATGGC.

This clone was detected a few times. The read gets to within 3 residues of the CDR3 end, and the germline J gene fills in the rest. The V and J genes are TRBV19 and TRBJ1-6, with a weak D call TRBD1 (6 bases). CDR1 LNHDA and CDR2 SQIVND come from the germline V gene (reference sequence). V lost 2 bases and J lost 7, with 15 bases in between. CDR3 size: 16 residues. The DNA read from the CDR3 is TGTGCCAGTAGTATATCATCAGGGGTAGGAAATTCACCC. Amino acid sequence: CASSISSGVGNSP. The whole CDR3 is CASSISSGVGNSPLHF.

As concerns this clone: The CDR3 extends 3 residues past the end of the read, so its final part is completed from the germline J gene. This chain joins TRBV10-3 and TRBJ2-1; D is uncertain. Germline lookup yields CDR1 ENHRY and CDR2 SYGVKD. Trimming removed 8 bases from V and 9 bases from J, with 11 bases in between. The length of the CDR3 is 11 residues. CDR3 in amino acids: CAIFDGSEQFF. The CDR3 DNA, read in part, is TGTGCCATCTTTGACGGGTCTGAG.

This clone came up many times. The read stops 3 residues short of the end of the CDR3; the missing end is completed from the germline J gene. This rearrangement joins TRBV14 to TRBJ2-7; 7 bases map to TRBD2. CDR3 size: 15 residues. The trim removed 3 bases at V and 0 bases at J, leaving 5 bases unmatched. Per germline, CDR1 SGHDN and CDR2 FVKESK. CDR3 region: CASSQGAGASYEQYF. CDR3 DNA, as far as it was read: TGTGCCAGCAGCCAGGGCGCGGGAGCCTCCTACGAG.

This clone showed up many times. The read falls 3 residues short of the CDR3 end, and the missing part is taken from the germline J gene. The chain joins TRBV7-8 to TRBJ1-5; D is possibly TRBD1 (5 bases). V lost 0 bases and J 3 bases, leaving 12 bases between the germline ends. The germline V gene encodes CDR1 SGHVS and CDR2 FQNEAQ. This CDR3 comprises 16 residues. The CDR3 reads CASSLAVGEVNQPQHF. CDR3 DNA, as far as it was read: TGTGCCAGCAGCTTAGCGGTAGGGGAAGTCAATCAGCCC.

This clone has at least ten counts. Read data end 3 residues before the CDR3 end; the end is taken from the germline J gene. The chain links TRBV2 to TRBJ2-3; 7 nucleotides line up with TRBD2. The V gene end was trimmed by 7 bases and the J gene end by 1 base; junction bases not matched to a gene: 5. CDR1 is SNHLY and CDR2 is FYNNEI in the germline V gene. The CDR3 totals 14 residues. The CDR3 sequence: CASMEGGGTDTQYF. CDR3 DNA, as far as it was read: TGTGCCAGCATGGAGGGAGGGGGCACAGATACG.

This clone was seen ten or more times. The CDR3 protein is CSARDLVGNTGELFF. The CDR3 DNA, read in part, is TGCAGTGCTAGAGATCTAGTTGGGAACACCGGGGAG. The rearrangement joins TRBV20-1 to TRBJ2-2; D not resolved. The observed sequence ends 3 residues before the CDR3 terminus, with the missing tail filled in from the germline J gene. V shed 0 bases and J shed 1 base, with 9 bases lying between them. The CDR3 totals 15 residues. Germline values: CDR1 DFQATT, CDR2 SNEGSKA (reference sequence).

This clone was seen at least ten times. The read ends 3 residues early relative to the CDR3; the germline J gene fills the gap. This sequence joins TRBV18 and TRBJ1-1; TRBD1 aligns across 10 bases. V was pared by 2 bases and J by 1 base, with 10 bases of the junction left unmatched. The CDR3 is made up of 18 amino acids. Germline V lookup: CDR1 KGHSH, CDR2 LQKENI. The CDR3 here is CASSPGQGGSGRNTEAFF. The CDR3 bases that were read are TGTGCCAGCTCACCAGGACAGGGGGGCTCGGGTAGGAACACTGAA.

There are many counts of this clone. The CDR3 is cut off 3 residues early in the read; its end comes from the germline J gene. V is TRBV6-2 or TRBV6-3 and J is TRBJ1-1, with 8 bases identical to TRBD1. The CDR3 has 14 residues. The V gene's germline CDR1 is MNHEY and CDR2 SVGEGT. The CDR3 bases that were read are TGTGCCAGCACTTTCCAAAGCCGGACAGGGGAA. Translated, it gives CASTFQSRTGE. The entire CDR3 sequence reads CASTFQSRTGEAFF.

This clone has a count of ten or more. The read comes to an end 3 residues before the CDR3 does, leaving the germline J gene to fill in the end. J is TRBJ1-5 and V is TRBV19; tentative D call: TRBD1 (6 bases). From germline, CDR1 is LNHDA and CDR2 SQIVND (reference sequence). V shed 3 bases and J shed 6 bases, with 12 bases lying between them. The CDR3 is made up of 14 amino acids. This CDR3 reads CASSISGGFQPQHF. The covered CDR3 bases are TGTGCCAGTAGTATTTCGGGGGGCTTTCAGCCC. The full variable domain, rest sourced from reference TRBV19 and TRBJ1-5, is DGGITQSPKYLFRKEGQNVTLSCEQNLNHDAMYWYRQDPGQGLRLIYYSQIVNDFQKGDIAEGYSVSREKKESFPLTVTSAQKNPTAFYLCASSISGGFQPQHFGDGTRLSIL.

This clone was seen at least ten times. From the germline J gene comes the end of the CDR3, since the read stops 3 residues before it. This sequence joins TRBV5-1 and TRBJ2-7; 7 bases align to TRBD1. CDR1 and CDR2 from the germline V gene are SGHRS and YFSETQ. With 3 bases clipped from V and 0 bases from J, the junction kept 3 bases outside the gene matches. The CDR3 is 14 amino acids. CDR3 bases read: TGCGCCAGCAGCTGGGACAGCAGCTCCTACGAG. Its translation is CASSWDSSSYE. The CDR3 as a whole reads CASSWDSSSYEQYF.

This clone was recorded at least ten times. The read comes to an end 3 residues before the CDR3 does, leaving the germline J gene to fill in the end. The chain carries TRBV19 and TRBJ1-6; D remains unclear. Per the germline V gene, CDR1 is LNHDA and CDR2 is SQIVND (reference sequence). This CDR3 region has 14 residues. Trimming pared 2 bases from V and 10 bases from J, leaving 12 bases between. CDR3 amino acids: CASSILAAQSPLHF. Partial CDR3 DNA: TGTGCCAGTAGTATATTAGCGGCGCAATCACCC.

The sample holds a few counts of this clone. The CDR3 region is CASSPEVLGGNEKLFF. The DNA read from the CDR3 is TGTGCCAGCTCACCAGAAGTGCTAGGCGGAAATGAAAAA. The gene calls are TRBV18 and TRBJ1-4; D remains unclear. The read ends 3 residues before the CDR3 terminus; that terminus is restored from the germline J gene. Germline-derived CDR1 and CDR2 are KGHSH and LQKENI. V lost 2 bases and J 5 bases, leaving 15 bases between the germline ends. The CDR3 length is 16 residues.

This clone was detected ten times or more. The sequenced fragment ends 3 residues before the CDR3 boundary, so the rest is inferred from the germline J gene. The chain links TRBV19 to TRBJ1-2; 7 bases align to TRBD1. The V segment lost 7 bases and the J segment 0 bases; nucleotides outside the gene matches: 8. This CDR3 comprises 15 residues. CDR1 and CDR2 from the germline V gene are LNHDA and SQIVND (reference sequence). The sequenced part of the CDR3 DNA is TGTGCCAGTACCTCGAAGGGACAGACTAACTATGGC. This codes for CASTSKGQTNYG. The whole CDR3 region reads CASTSKGQTNYGYTF.

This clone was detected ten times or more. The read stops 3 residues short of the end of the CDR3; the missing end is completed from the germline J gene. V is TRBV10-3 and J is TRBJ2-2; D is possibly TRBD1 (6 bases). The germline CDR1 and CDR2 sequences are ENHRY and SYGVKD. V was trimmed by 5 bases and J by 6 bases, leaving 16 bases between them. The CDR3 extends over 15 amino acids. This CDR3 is CAISQVAGVPGELFF. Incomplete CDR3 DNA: TGTGCCATCAGTCAAGTTGCAGGGGTGCCCGGGGAG.

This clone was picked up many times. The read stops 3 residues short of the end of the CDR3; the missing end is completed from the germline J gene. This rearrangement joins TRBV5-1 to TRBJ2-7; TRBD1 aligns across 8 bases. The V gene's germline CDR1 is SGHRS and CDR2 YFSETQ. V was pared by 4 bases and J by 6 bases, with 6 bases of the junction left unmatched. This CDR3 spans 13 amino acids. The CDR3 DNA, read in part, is TGCGCCAGCAGCACCTTCGACAGGGGCGAG. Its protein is CASSTFDRGE. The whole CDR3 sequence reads CASSTFDRGEQYF.

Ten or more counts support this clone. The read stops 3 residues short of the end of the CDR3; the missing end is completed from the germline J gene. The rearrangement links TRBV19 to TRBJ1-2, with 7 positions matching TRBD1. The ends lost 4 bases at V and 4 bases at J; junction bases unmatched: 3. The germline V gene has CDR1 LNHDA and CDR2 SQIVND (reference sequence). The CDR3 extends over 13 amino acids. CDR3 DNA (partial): TGTGCCAGTAGTAAACAGGGGACCTATGGC. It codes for CASSKQGTYG. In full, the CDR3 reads CASSKQGTYGYTF.